This TCR beta chain was sequenced during a study of T cells in Graves' hyperthyroidism and ophthalmopathy. Amplified regions were TCR beta CDR3 sequences from RNA transcripts. HTBI primers were employed in a first-round RT-PCR of the TCR CDR3. MiXCR was run by TCRdb on the multiplex PCR reads, yielding one entry per CDR3 protein. The repertoire holds some 140,000 distinct CDR3 sequences, with over 20% as singletons. Reasons for excluding patients were uncontrolled infection, other autoimmune disease, pregnancy or lactation. Germline V gives CDR1 SGDLS, CDR2 YYNGEE. V lost 0 bases and J lost 4, with 10 bases in between. The CDR3 consists of 14 residues.

Sequenced material: blood. The clonotype was recovered from a woman aged 45-59 years with Graves' hyperthyroidism that later progressed to Graves' ophthalmopathy. V is TRBV9 and J is TRBJ1-1; the D is unclear. The chain's CDR3 is CASSVEVGSTEAFF. The CDR3 bases are TGTGCCAGCAGCGTAGAAGTGGGTTCCACTGAAGCTTTCTTT.